What follows are 18 T cell receptor beta chains derived from one specimen sequenced in a study of T cell changes during pregnancy in multiple sclerosis. Sequenced by immunoSEQ multiplex PCR; TCRdb stores in-frame clones only, minus some. The sample has over 55,000 clones; nearly 90% are singletons. Sequenced here: peripheral blood, sampled in the first trimester of pregnancy. The receptors come from a female donor with multiple sclerosis, enrolled in a pregnancy study.

V gene TRBV5-4 combines with J gene TRBJ1-1; a possible D gene is TRBD1 (6 bases). The CDR3 has 16 residues. The ends were cut back, 3 bases at V and 0 bases at J, with 15 bases in the middle. Germline-derived CDR1 and CDR2 are SGHNT and YYREEE (reference sequence). CDR3 nucleotides: TGTGCCAGCAGCTCGCCCGCAGGGGCCCTGAACACTGAAGCTTTCTTT. Translating it yields CASSSPAGALNTEAFF. The entire variable domain, with the rest obtained from reference TRBV5-4 and TRBJ1-1, is as follows: ETGVTQSPTHLIKTRGQQVTLRCSSQSGHNTVSWYQQALGQGPQFIFQYYREEENGRGNFPPRFSGLQFPNYSSELNVNALELDDSALYLCASSSPAGALNTEAFFGQGTRLTVV.

This rearrangement joins TRBV11-2 to TRBJ1-5, with 9 nucleotides matching TRBD1. Germline V gene lookup returns CDR1 SGHAT and CDR2 FQNNGV. With 4 bases clipped from V and 2 bases from J, the junction kept 6 bases outside the gene matches. This CDR3 comprises 16 residues. The CDR3 region has the DNA TGTGCCAGCAGCTGGGGACAGGGATTTGGCAATCAGCCCCAGCATTTT. As protein: CASSWGQGFGNQPQHF.

This rearrangement joins TRBV29-1 to TRBJ1-3, with D possibly matching TRBD1 (5 bases). Trimming left V 6 bases short and J 2 bases short, with 8 bases between. Per the germline V gene, CDR1 is SQVTM and CDR2 is ANQGSEA. This CDR3 contains 12 residues. CDR3 protein: CSVGGAGNTIYF. The CDR3 DNA reads TGCAGCGTGGGAGGGGCTGGAAACACCATATATTTT.

The chain links TRBV19 to TRBJ1-2; no clear D gene. CDR1 LNHDA and CDR2 SQIVND come from the germline V gene (reference sequence). V lost 5 bases and J 8 bases, leaving 12 bases between the germline ends. The CDR3 consists of 12 residues. CDR3: CASSGGGGGYTF. CDR3 nucleotides: TGTGCCAGTAGTGGTGGAGGAGGGGGCTACACCTTC.

V is TRBV7-2 and J is TRBJ1-1; D is undetermined. The germline gives CDR1 SGHTA, CDR2 FQGNSA. V was cut by 10 bases and J by 0 bases, with 12 bases left in between. The CDR3 is 13 residues long. Written as DNA, the CDR3 is TGTGCCACCAATTCTTACTTGAACACTGAAGCTTTCTTT. It yields the protein CATNSYLNTEAFF. The complete variable domain, with remaining parts taken from reference TRBV7-2 and TRBJ1-1, reads GAGVSQSPSNKVTEKGKDVELRCDPISGHTALYWYRQSLGQGLEFLIYFQGNSAPDKSGLPSDRFSAERTGGSVSTLTIQRTQQEDSAVYLCATNSYLNTEAFFGQGTRLTVV.

The rearrangement uses TRBV19 and TRBJ2-7; D possibly corresponds to TRBD2 (6 bases). This CDR3 region has 19 residues. Germline V CDR1 and CDR2: LNHDA, SQIVND (reference sequence). V dropped 2 bases and J dropped 1 base, with 24 bases sitting between them. In DNA form, the CDR3 reads TGTGCCAGTAGTATAAGGTTTCAGCTCACGGGAGTTTTTTCCTACGAGCAGTACTTC. This sequence encodes CASSIRFQLTGVFSYEQYF. The full variable domain, completed using reference TRBV19 and TRBJ2-7, is DGGITQSPKYLFRKEGQNVTLSCEQNLNHDAMYWYRQDPGQGLRLIYYSQIVNDFQKGDIAEGYSVSREKKESFPLTVTSAQKNPTAFYLCASSIRFQLTGVFSYEQYFGPGTRLTVT.

The chain recombines TRBV30 with TRBJ2-7; 11 bases are a match to TRBD1. J gave up 2 bases and V 2 bases, and 5 bases lay outside the gene matches. The V gene's germline CDR1 is GTSNPN and CDR2 SVGIG (reference sequence). The CDR3 loop spans 15 amino acids. For the CDR3, the DNA is TGTGCCTGGAGTTCTTGGACAGGGGGCGCCTACGAGCAGTACTTC. Translated, it gives CAWSSWTGGAYEQYF.

The CDR3 DNA is TGTGCCAGCAGCGTAGAAGGCAGCGGGGTCGTAGGGGCCCACGAGCAGTACTTC. It specifies CASSVEGSGVVGAHEQYF. V gene TRBV9 combines with J gene TRBJ2-7; 7 bases are a match to TRBD2. CDR1 and CDR2 from the germline V gene are SGDLS and YYNGEE. There are 18 residues in the CDR3. Losses at the gene ends were 0 bases for V and 5 bases for J; bases not matched to a gene: 17.

DNA for the CDR3: TGTGCCAGCCGGGGGGCGACTGAAGCTTTCTTT. Its protein is CASRGATEAFF. The chain joins TRBV19 to TRBJ1-1, with TRBD1 as a possible D gene (6 bases). CDR1 and CDR2 from the germline V gene are LNHDA and SQIVND (reference sequence). V shed 9 bases and J shed 5 bases, with 10 bases lying between them. The CDR3 runs to 11 residues. Based on the CDR3 plus reference TRBV19 and TRBJ1-1, the full variable domain is DGGITQSPKYLFRKEGQNVTLSCEQNLNHDAMYWYRQDPGQGLRLIYYSQIVNDFQKGDIAEGYSVSREKKESFPLTVTSAQKNPTAFYLCASRGATEAFFGQGTRLTVV.

This rearrangement joins TRBV7-2 to TRBJ1-3, with D unclear. The CDR3 runs to 16 residues. CDR1 SGHTA and CDR2 FQGNSA come from the germline V gene. Trimming took 2 bases from V and 2 from J, leaving 13 bases between them. The CDR3 region is CASSLTNVGAGNTIYF. CDR3 DNA: TGTGCCAGCAGCTTAACAAACGTCGGGGCTGGAAACACCATATATTTT.

This clone was seen more than once but under ten times. The gene calls are TRBV30 and TRBJ1-1; D might be TRBD1 (5 bases). With 5 bases removed from V and 5 bases from J, the gap between germline ends came to 12 bases. Germline V CDR1 and CDR2: GTSNPN, SVGIG (reference sequence). The CDR3 is 12 amino acids. CDR3 residues: CAWGEGYTEAFF. CDR3 DNA sequence: TGTGCCTGGGGGGAGGGGTATACTGAAGCTTTCTTT.

The rearrangement links TRBV19 to TRBJ2-1; 9 bases match TRBD1. V lost 3 bases, J lost 4 bases, and 7 bases stayed unmatched. This CDR3 has 16 amino acids. Per the germline V gene, CDR1 is LNHDA and CDR2 is SQIVND (reference sequence). The CDR3 loop reads CASSIQGTGPYNEQFF. The DNA of the CDR3 is TGTGCCAGTAGTATCCAGGGGACAGGGCCTTACAATGAGCAGTTCTTC.

The count of this clone is one. For the CDR3, the DNA is TGTGCCAGCAGTGAGCAGATACTGACTAGCGGGGGGGACCAGCAGTTCTTC. This sequence encodes CASSEQILTSGGDQQFF. This chain uses TRBV6-1 with TRBJ2-1, with 14 positions matching TRBD2. Trimming at V came to 3 bases and at J to 11 bases, leaving 12 bases not matched to a gene. CDR3 length: 17 residues. The germline V gene has CDR1 MNHNS and CDR2 SASEGT.

V usage is TRBV4-2 and J usage is TRBJ1-3, with D maybe TRBD1 (5 bases). Deletions cut 5 bases from V and 0 bases from J, with 11 bases between. Germline-derived CDR1 and CDR2 are LGHNA and YNFKEQ. CDR3 size: 15 residues. The CDR3 reads CASSDDRVSGNTIYF. Written as DNA, the CDR3 is TGTGCCAGCAGCGACGACAGAGTCTCTGGAAACACCATATATTTT.

V usage is TRBV19 and J usage is TRBJ2-2; 16 bases match TRBD2. V shed 10 bases and J 5 bases; nucleotides not matched to a gene: 16. The CDR3 is made up of 19 amino acids. Per germline, CDR1 LNHDA and CDR2 SQIVND (reference sequence). The CDR3, as DNA: TGTGCCACCGGGACTAGCGGGAGGGGGGCTATAGGATGGACCGGGGAGCTGTTTTTT. Its protein is CATGTSGRGAIGWTGELFF.

This chain links TRBV27 with TRBJ2-2, with 7 bases matching TRBD2. The CDR3 has 13 residues. CDR1 and CDR2 from the germline V gene are MNHEY and SMNVEV (reference sequence). V gave up 11 bases and J gave up 3 bases; unmatched junction bases: 6. In DNA, the CDR3 is TGTGCCTGCTGGGGGGGGGACACCGGGGAGCTGTTTTTT. Translation: CACWGGDTGELFF.

V and J are TRBV9 and TRBJ2-2; 10 bases align to TRBD2. The CDR3 runs to 18 residues. The germline gives CDR1 SGDLS, CDR2 YYNGEE. V was pared by 4 bases and J by 0 bases, with 9 bases of the junction left unmatched. The CDR3 loop reads CASSLTLSGRPNTGELFF. The CDR3 nucleotides read TGTGCCAGCAGCCTCACCCTTAGCGGGAGGCCGAACACCGGGGAGCTGTTTTTT.

This chain connects TRBV7-2 to TRBJ2-1, with 8 bases aligning to TRBD2. Germline values: CDR1 SGHTA, CDR2 FQGNSA. There are 14 residues in the CDR3. V was clipped by 7 bases and J by 9 bases; unmatched bases: 11. Here the CDR3 reads CASILGTSPAEQFF. The CDR3 DNA reads as TGTGCCAGCATCCTAGGGACTAGTCCAGCTGAGCAGTTCTTC.